These 9 T cell receptor beta chains originate from one sample sequenced in a study of blood T cell repertoires in COVID-19. Method: immunoSEQ multiplex PCR; TCRdb's copy keeps in-frame clones and lacks some. The data contain about 330,000 clones, 80% to 90% of them singletons. The source material was peripheral blood. The receptor set was obtained from a man aged 25-40 years with COVID-19, enrolled during active disease.

The chain recombines TRBV24-1 with TRBJ2-3, with D tentatively TRBD1 (5 bases). The length of the CDR3 is 13 residues. Germline V gene data show CDR1 as KGHDR and CDR2 as SFDVKD. Trimming removed 9 bases at V and 3 bases at J, with 12 bases between. This CDR3 reads CATQGRGTDTQYF. Here the CDR3 DNA reads TGTGCCACCCAGGGTCGAGGAACAGATACGCAGTATTTT.

This chain uses TRBV24-1 with TRBJ1-1; D gene ambiguous. The CDR3 spans 13 residues. Germline V gives CDR1 KGHDR, CDR2 SFDVKD. Trimming took off 2 bases at V and 7 bases at J, with 10 bases between the two ends. In nucleotides, the CDR3 is TGTGCCACCAGTGATTCCGGGTGGGTTGAAGCTTTCTTT. Amino acid sequence: CATSDSGWVEAFF.

CDR3 amino acids: CASSNGQHSNSGNTIYF. In nucleotides, the CDR3 is TGCGCCAGCAGCAATGGGCAGCACAGCAACTCTGGAAACACCATATATTTT. The V gene is TRBV5-1, the J gene TRBJ1-3; D uncertain. This CDR3 is 17 amino acids long. CDR1 and CDR2 (germline): SGHRS, YFSETQ. V was cut by 4 bases and J by 0 bases, with 17 bases left in between.

This clone has just one count. The V gene is TRBV6-5, the J gene TRBJ1-1; D may be TRBD1 (6 bases). The V gene's germline CDR1 is MNHEY and CDR2 SVGAGI. The ends were cut back, 1 base at V and 5 bases at J, with 11 bases in the middle. The CDR3 consists of 14 residues. CDR3 in amino acids: CASSYYQGRTEAFF. The CDR3 DNA reads TGTGCCAGCAGTTACTACCAGGGGCGGACTGAAGCTTTCTTT.

This clone was counted once. The V gene is TRBV6-6, the J gene TRBJ1-1; 10 nucleotides agree with TRBD1. CDR1 is MNHNY, CDR2 SVGAGI, per germline (reference sequence). The CDR3 spans 15 residues. The junction had 4 bases not matched to a gene; V was cut back by 5 bases and J by 1 base. CDR3 DNA sequence: TGTGCCAGCAGTCCGGGACAGGGGTGGAACACTGAAGCTTTCTTT. This translates into CASSPGQGWNTEAFF.

The V gene is TRBV7-9, the J gene TRBJ2-5; perhaps TRBD1 as D (5 bases). The germline V gene has CDR1 SEHNR and CDR2 FQNEAQ (reference sequence). The CDR3 is 18 amino acids. V lost 5 bases to trimming and J lost 0 bases, with 22 bases between them. The CDR3 DNA reads as TGTGCCAGCAGCCAACCAACGACAAGACAGAGGTACCAAGAGACCCAGTACTTC. Translation gives CASSQPTTRQRYQETQYF.

The CDR3 region has the DNA TGTGCCAGCAGCTCCGCTGCGGGCCCCTACAATGAGCAGTTCTTC. It is translated as CASSSAAGPYNEQFF. The genes are TRBV7-3 and TRBJ2-1, with a tentative D call TRBD2 (5 bases). V shed 4 bases and J shed 2 bases, with 12 bases lying between them. Germline V gene data show CDR1 as SGHTA and CDR2 as FQGTGA. The CDR3 runs 15 residues. Variable domain in full (rest from reference TRBV7-3 and TRBJ2-1): GAGVSQTPSNKVTEKGKYVELRCDPISGHTALYWYRQSLGQGPEFLIYFQGTGAADDSGLPNDRFFAVRPEGSVSTLKIQRTERGDSAVYLCASSSAAGPYNEQFFGPGTRLTVL.

The CDR3 sequence: CASSSGGRQTQYF. The CDR3 DNA follows: TGTGCCAGTAGTTCAGGAGGCAGACAGACCCAGTACTTC. The chain links TRBV19 to TRBJ2-5; a weak D match, TRBD2 (5 bases). The germline gives CDR1 LNHDA, CDR2 SQIVND (reference sequence). Trimming removed 5 bases from V and 6 bases from J, with 13 bases in between. The CDR3 contains 13 residues.

The chain has TRBV25-1 and TRBJ1-3; D call uncertain. Germline assignment: CDR1 MGHDK and CDR2 SYGVNS. V was cut by 7 bases and J by 0 bases, with 13 bases left in between. The CDR3 is 15 amino acids. This CDR3 is CASTQAGSSGNTIYF. Written as DNA, the CDR3 is TGTGCCAGCACCCAAGCAGGTAGCTCTGGAAACACCATATATTTT.